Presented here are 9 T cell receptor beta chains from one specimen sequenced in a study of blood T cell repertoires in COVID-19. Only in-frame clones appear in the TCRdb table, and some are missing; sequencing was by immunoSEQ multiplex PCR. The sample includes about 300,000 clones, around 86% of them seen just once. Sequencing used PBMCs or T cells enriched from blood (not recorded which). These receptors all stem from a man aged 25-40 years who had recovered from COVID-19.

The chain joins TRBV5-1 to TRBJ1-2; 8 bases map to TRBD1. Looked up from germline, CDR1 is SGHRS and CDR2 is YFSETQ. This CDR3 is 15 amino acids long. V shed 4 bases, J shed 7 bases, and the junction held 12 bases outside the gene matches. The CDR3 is CASSHPTGVAAGYTF. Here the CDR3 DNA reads TGCGCCAGCAGCCATCCGACAGGGGTTGCGGCTGGCTACACCTTC. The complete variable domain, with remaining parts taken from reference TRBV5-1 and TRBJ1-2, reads KAGVTQTPRYLIKTRGQQVTLSCSPISGHRSVSWYQQTPGQGLQFLFEYFSETQRNKGNFPGRFSGRQFSNSRSEMNVSTLELGDSALYLCASSHPTGVAAGYTFGSGTRLTVV.

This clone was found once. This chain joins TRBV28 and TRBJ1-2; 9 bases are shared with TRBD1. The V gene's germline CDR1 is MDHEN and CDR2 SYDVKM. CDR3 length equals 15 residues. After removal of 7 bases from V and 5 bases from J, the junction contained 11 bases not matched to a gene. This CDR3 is CASKDGTGSFYGYTF. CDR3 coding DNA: TGTGCCAGCAAAGACGGGACAGGGTCCTTTTATGGCTACACCTTC.

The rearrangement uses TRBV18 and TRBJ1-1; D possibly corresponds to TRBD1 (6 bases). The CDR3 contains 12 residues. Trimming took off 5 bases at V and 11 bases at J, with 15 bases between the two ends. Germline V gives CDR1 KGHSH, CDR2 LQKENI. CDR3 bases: TGTGCCAGCTCAGCGGACAGTACTCAGGCTTTCTTT. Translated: CASSADSTQAFF.

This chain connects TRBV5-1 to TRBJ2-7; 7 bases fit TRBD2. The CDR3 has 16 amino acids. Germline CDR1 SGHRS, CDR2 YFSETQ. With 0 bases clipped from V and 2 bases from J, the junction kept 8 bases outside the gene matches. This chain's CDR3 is CASSLEGGVGAYEQYF. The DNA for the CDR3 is TGCGCCAGCAGCTTGGAGGGAGGGGTCGGGGCCTACGAGCAGTACTTC.

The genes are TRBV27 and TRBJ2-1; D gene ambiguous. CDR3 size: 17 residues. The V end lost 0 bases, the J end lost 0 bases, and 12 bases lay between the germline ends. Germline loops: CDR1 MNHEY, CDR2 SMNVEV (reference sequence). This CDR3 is CASSLSAVLSSYNEQFF. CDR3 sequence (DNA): TGTGCCAGCAGTTTATCGGCGGTCCTAAGCTCCTACAATGAGCAGTTCTTC.

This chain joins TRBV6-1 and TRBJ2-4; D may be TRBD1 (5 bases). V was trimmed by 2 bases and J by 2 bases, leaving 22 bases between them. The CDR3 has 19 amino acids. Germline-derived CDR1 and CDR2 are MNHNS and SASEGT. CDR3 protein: CASSEIAPGQGATKNIQYF. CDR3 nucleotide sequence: TGTGCCAGCAGTGAAATCGCCCCCGGGCAGGGCGCGACCAAAAACATTCAGTACTTC.

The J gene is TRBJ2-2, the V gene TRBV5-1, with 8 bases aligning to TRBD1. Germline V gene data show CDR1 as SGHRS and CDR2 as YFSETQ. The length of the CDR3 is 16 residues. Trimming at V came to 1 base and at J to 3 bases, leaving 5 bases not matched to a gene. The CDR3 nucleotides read TGCGCCAGCAGCTTGCCGCGGACAGGGTACACCGGGGAGCTGTTTTTT. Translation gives CASSLPRTGYTGELFF.

DNA for the CDR3: TGTGCCAGTAAGGTGACAGGGGCTGATCAGCCCCAGCATTTT. Amino acids: CASKVTGADQPQHF. J is TRBJ1-5 and V is TRBV19, with TRBD1 matching over 8 bases. Germline CDR1 LNHDA, CDR2 SQIVND (reference sequence). With 7 bases clipped from V and 5 bases from J, the junction kept 7 bases outside the gene matches. The CDR3 consists of 14 residues.

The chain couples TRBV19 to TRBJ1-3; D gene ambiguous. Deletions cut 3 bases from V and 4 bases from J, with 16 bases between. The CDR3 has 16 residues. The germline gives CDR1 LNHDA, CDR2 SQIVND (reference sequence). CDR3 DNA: TGTGCCAGTAGTATCGACCCTCTACAGCGGGGAAACACCATATATTTT. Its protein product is CASSIDPLQRGNTIYF. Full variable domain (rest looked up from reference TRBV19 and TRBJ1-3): DGGITQSPKYLFRKEGQNVTLSCEQNLNHDAMYWYRQDPGQGLRLIYYSQIVNDFQKGDIAEGYSVSREKKESFPLTVTSAQKNPTAFYLCASSIDPLQRGNTIYFGEGSWLTVV.